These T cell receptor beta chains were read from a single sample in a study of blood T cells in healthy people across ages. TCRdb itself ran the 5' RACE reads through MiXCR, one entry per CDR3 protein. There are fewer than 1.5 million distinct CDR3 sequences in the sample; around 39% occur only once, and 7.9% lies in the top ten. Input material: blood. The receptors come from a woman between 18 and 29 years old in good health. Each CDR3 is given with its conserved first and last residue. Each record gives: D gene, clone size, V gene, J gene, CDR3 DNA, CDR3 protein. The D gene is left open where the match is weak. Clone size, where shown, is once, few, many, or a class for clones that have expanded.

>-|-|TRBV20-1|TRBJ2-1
TGCAGTGCTAGAGTAATTCGCGGGGGCGTCGAGAATGAGCAGTTCTTC
CSARVIRGGVENEQFF
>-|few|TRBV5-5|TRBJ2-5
TGTGCCAGCAGCCGGGGAGGTGACCCGTGGGAGACCCAGTACTTC
CASSRGGDPWETQYF
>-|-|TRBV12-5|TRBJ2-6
TGTGCTAGTGGTTTGGGTCATAACTCTGGGGCCAACGTCCTGACTTTC
CASGLGHNSGANVLTF
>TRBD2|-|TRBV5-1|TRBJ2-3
TGCGCCAGCAGCTATCGCGGGAGCCCCGCGACGTCGGCAGATACGCAGTATTTT
CASSYRGSPATSADTQYF
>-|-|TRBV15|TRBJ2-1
TGTGCCACCAGCAGAGATGCTCCCAATGAGCAGTTCTTC
CATSRDAPNEQFF
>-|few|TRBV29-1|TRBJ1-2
TGCAGCGTTGATTCGGATGGCTACACCTTC
CSVDSDGYTF
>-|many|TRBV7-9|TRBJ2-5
TGTGCCAGCAGTGTTTCGGAGACCCAGTACTTC
CASSVSETQYF
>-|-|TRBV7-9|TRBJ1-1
TGTGCCAGCAGCTTAGCGCTAATTGGGGAAAAGGCTTTCTTT
CASSLALIGEKAFF
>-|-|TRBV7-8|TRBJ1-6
TGTGCCAGCAGCTTGGGCACCAACTCCTATAATTCACCCCTCCACTTT
CASSLGTNSYNSPLHF
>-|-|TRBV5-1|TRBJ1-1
TGCGCCAGCAGCTTGGCCCGAAACCCAGGGGCCTGGATGAACACTGAAGCTTTCTTT
CASSLARNPGAWMNTEAFF
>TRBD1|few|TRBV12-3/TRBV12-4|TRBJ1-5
TGTGCCAGCAGTTTCGCAGGGGGAAGGCAGCCCCAGCATTTT
CASSFAGGRQPQHF
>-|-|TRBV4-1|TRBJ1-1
TGCGCCAGCAGCCAAGATAATGGCAGGGGTTGGACTGAAGCTTTCTTT
CASSQDNGRGWTEAFF
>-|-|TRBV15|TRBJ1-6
TGTGCCACCAGCAGAGAGGGCAGGGGCAATTCACCCCTCCACTTT
CATSREGRGNSPLHF
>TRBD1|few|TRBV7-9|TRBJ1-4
TGTGCCAGCAGCCCCCAAGGGGACAGGGAAAAACTGTTTTTT
CASSPQGDREKLFF
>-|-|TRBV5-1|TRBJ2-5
TGCGCCAGCAGCTTTAATTGGGTCCCACAAGAGACCCAGTACTTC
CASSFNWVPQETQYF
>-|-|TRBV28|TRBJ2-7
TGTGCCAGCAGTTTATTGGGAGACCGCGAGCAGTACTTC
CASSLLGDREQYF
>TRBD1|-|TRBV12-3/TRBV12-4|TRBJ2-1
TGTGCCAGCGGACAGGGACATCGAAATGAGCAGTTCTTC
CASGQGHRNEQFF
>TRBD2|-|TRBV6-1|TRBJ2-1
TGTGCCAGCAGGGCGCCGGGACGAGCGGGAGTCAATGAGCAGTTCTTC
CASRAPGRAGVNEQFF
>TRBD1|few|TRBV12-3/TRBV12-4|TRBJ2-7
TGTGCCAGCAGTGTTGGGGACAGTGGTCTACCCTACGAGCAGTACTTC
CASSVGDSGLPYEQYF
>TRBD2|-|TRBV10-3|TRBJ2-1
TGTGCCATCAGCCCCGGGACTAGCGGGAGAAATGAGCAGTTCTTC
CAISPGTSGRNEQFF
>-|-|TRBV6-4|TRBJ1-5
TGTGCCAGCAGTGTGGAGGCGGGGACGAATCAGCCCCAGCATTTT
CASSVEAGTNQPQHF
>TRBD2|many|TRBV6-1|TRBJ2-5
TGTGCCAGCAGTAGGACTAGCGGGGGGCAAGAGACCCAGTACTTC
CASSRTSGGQETQYF
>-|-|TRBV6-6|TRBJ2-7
TGTGCCAGCAGCTTTCATCGTCAGGAGGGGAACTACGAGCAGTACTTC
CASSFHRQEGNYEQYF
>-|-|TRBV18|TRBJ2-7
TGTGCCAGCTCACCCAAGCGGGAAGGGGGCTACAATGAGCAGTACTTC
CASSPKREGGYNEQYF
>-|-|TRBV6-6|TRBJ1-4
TGTGCCAGCAGTTACTACGGGGAGACTAATGAAAAACTGTTTTTT
CASSYYGETNEKLFF
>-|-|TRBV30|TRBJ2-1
TGTGCCTGGGACCCTAGTGGGAATGAGCAGTTCTTC
CAWDPSGNEQFF
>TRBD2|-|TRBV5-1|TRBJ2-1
TGCGCCAGCAGCTTTTCTAGCGGGGGGGCCTCCTACAATGAGCAGTTCTTC
CASSFSSGGASYNEQFF
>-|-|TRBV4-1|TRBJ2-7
TGCGCCGGCAGCGTTCCAGGGACGGACGTTTCCTACGAGCAGTACTTC
CAGSVPGTDVSYEQYF
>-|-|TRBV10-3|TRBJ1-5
TGTGCCGTCAGTGAGTCGTTCATTTCGGGCACTCAGCCCCAGCATTTT
CAVSESFISGTQPQHF
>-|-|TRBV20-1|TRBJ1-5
TGCAGTGCTCCCCCGGGGGGCAGCGAGAATCAGCCCCAGCATTTT
CSAPPGGSENQPQHF
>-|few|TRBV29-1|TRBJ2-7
TGCAGCGTTGAAGAGGGACCGGTCGAGCAGTACTTC
CSVEEGPVEQYF
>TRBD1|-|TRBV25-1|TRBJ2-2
TGTGCCAGCAGTGGTTTTGCCGGGACAGACGAGTGGGCCGGGGAGCTGTTTTTT
CASSGFAGTDEWAGELFF
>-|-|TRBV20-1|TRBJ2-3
TGCAGTGCTCACGAGGGGACCCCAGGCACAGATACGCAGTATTTT
CSAHEGTPGTDTQYF
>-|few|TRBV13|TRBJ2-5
TGTGCCAGCAGGAGGGGAAAAGAGACCCAGTACTTC
CASRRGKETQYF
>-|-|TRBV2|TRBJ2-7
TGTGCCAGCAGTGAACGGGGCGCGAGCTCCTACAATGAGCAGTACTTC
CASSERGASSYNEQYF
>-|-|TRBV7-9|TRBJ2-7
TGTGCCAGCAGCTTAGTGGGCGACAAAACCTACGAGCAGTACTTC
CASSLVGDKTYEQYF
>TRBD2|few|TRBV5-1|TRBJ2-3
TGCGCCAGCAGCCCTAGCGGGAGGCCAATTGATACGCAGTATTTT
CASSPSGRPIDTQYF
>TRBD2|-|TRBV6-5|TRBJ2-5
TGTGCCAGCAGTTACGGCCCTTCCGGGGGGGGTGGCCAAGAGACCCAGTACTTC
CASSYGPSGGGGQETQYF
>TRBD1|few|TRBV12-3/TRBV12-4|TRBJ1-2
TGTGCCAGCAGTTTATTCCCAGGGGGAGACTATGGCTACACCTTC
CASSLFPGGDYGYTF
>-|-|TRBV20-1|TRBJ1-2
TGCAGTGCGCCGAGACCGGTGGGCTACACCTTC
CSAPRPVGYTF
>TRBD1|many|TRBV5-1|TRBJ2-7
TGCGCCAGCAGCCAAGGACAGGGGCGCGAGCAGTACTTC
CASSQGQGREQYF
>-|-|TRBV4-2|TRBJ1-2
TGTGCCAGCAGCCAAGATGCCGGGTGGGGCTACACCTTC
CASSQDAGWGYTF
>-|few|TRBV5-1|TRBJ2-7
TGCGCCAGCAGCCGGGACATCCCTACCTACGAGCAGTACTTC
CASSRDIPTYEQYF
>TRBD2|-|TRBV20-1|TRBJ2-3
TGCAGTGCCAGTCCGGGACTACCATTCACAGATACGCAGTATTTT
CSASPGLPFTDTQYF
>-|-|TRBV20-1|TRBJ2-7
TGCAGTGCTGCCAACGGGGAACCCCCCTACGAGCAGTACTTC
CSAANGEPPYEQYF
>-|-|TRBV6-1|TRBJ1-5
TGTGCCAAAGGGGGACAGCCCCAGCATTTT
CAKGGQPQHF
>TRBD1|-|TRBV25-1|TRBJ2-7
TGTGCCAGCAGTAACTTGGGACAGGTTAGCGACGAGCAGTACTTC
CASSNLGQVSDEQYF
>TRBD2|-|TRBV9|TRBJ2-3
TGTGCCAGCAGCGCCGACAGGGACTCGAGCGGGAGGCCCCTCACAGATACGCAGTATTTT
CASSADRDSSGRPLTDTQYF
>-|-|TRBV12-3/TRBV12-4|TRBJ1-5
TGTTCCAGCAGTTTAGCCGGGGTGGGCAATCAGCCCCAGCATTTT
CSSSLAGVGNQPQHF
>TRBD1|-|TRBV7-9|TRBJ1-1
TGTGCCAGCAGCCCTGGACAGGGGTTTGGAACTGAAGCTTTCTTT
CASSPGQGFGTEAFF
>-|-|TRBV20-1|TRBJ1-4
TGCAGTGCGCCCTACAGTATTGCTAATGAAAAACTGTTTTTT
CSAPYSIANEKLFF
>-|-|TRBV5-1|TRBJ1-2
TGCGCCAGCAGCTTCCAGCCCCGTTATGGCTACACCTTC
CASSFQPRYGYTF
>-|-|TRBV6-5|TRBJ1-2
TGTGCCAGCAGTTCAGGACCAGTCGGCTACACCTTC
CASSSGPVGYTF
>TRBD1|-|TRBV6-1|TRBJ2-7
TGTGCCAGCAGTGATGTCGGGACAGGGAGGTACGAGCAGTACTTC
CASSDVGTGRYEQYF
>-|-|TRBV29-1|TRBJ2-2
TGCAGCGTGTCTCGTTTTTCGAACACCGGGGAGCTGTTTTTT
CSVSRFSNTGELFF
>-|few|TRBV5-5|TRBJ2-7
TGTGCCAGCAGCCCGGACCATTTAAGCTCCTACGAGCAGTACTTC
CASSPDHLSSYEQYF
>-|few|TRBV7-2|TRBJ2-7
TGTGCCAGCAGCACTGGGCGGGGCCCTTCCTACGAGCAGTACTTC
CASSTGRGPSYEQYF
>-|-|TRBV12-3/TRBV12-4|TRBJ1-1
TGTGCCAGCAGTTTTAATACAAGACCCATGAACACTGAAGCTTTCTTT
CASSFNTRPMNTEAFF
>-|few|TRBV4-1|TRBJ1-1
TGCGCCAGCAGCCAAGTCTTAAGTCTCCGAGGAAACACTGAAGCTTTCTTT
CASSQVLSLRGNTEAFF